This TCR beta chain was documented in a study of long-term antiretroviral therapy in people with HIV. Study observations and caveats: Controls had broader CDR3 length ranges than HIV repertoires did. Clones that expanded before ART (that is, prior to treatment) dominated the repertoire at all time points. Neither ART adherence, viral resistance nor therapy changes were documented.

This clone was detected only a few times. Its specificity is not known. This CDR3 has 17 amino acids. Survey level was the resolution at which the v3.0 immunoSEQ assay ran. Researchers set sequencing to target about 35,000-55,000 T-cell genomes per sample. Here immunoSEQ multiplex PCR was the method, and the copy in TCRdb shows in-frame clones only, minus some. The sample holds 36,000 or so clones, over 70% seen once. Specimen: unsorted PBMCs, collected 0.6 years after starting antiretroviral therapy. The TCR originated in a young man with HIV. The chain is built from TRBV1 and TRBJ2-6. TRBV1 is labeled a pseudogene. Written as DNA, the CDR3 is TGCACCAGCAGCCAAGGGGGGCGGGACTCTGGGGCCAACGTCCTGACTTTC. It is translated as CTSSQGGRDSGANVLTF.